Below, 26 T cell receptor beta chains from the same sample are listed, as sequenced in a study of blood T cells in healthy people across ages. Together with a sample-barcoded 5' primer, a J-beta primer mix was included in a second PCR lasting about 7 to 12 cycles. MiXCR, applied by TCRdb to the 5' RACE reads, yields one record per CDR3 protein. The sample includes 700,000 or so distinct CDR3 sequences, approximately 40% of them seen just once. The source material was blood. The receptors come from an elderly man in good health.

The chain is built from TRBV14 and TRBJ2-1; D may be TRBD2 (6 bases). Trimming removed 1 base at V and 4 bases at J, with 11 bases between. Germline V lookup: CDR1 SGHDN, CDR2 FVKESK. CDR3 length: 15 amino acids. This CDR3 is CASSQVSGGYNEQFF. DNA for the CDR3: TGTGCCAGCAGCCAAGTATCCGGGGGATACAATGAGCAGTTCTTC.

This chain uses TRBV5-1 with TRBJ2-7; TRBD2 matches 7 bases. Germline V gene data show CDR1 as SGHRS and CDR2 as YFSETQ. V lost 4 bases to trimming and J lost 1 base; unmatched junction nucleotides: 5. The CDR3 sequence is 14 residues long. The CDR3 DNA reads TGCGCCAGCAGCGCGACTAGCTCATCCTACGAGCAGTACTTC. The encoded protein is CASSATSSSYEQYF.

This clonotype was seen more than once but under ten times. This rearrangement joins TRBV20-1 to TRBJ2-1; 14 bases align to TRBD2. Per the germline V gene, CDR1 is DFQATT and CDR2 is SNEGSKA (reference sequence). This CDR3 comprises 14 residues. V was clipped by 5 bases and J by 5 bases; unmatched bases: 2. The CDR3: CSAPTSGGDNEQFF. The CDR3 DNA follows: TGCAGTGCTCCGACTAGCGGGGGGGACAATGAGCAGTTCTTC.

The chain combines TRBV12-3 or TRBV12-4 with TRBJ2-7; TRBD2 agrees at 10 bases. Trimming cost V 6 bases and J 2 bases; bases outside gene matches: 4. The CDR3 loop spans 14 amino acids. CDR3 nucleotide sequence: TGTGCCAGCAGACTCCTAGCGGGGGCCTACGAGCAGTACTTC. Protein product: CASRLLAGAYEQYF.

The chain recombines TRBV9 with TRBJ2-2; D is ambiguous. CDR1 is SGDLS, CDR2 YYNGEE, per germline. This CDR3 has 13 residues. The V and J ends lost 3 bases and 3 bases respectively, with 6 bases between them. The CDR3 here is CASSEKYTGELFF. CDR3 DNA sequence: TGTGCCAGCAGCGAGAAATACACCGGGGAGCTGTTTTTT.

The rearrangement uses TRBV20-1 and TRBJ1-5; 7 bases are a match to TRBD1. The CDR3 sequence is 14 residues long. CDR1 and CDR2 (germline): DFQATT, SNEGSKA (reference sequence). With 7 bases clipped from V and 2 bases from J, the junction kept 8 bases outside the gene matches. The CDR3 DNA reads TGCAGTGTTCGACAGGGCTTCGGCAATCAGCCCCAGCATTTT. Translated: CSVRQGFGNQPQHF.

The genes are TRBV7-3 and TRBJ2-7, with 8 positions matching TRBD2. In germline, CDR1 is SGHTA, CDR2 FQGTGA. The junction had 6 bases not matched to a gene; V was cut back by 7 bases and J by 1 base. This CDR3 spans 14 amino acids. The CDR3 region is CASTDSGVSYEQYF. In DNA form, the CDR3 reads TGTGCCAGCACCGATAGCGGGGTGTCCTACGAGCAGTACTTC.

V gene TRBV18 combines with J gene TRBJ1-5; D is perhaps TRBD1 (5 bases). The germline V and J ends were trimmed by 3 bases and 3 bases, with 12 bases remaining between them. There are 15 residues in the CDR3. Germline values: CDR1 KGHSH, CDR2 LQKENI. The CDR3 coding sequence is TGTGCCAGCTCACCCGCAGGGCAGTACAATCAGCCCCAGCATTTT. Translated, it gives CASSPAGQYNQPQHF. Full variable domain (outside the CDR3, taken from reference TRBV18 and TRBJ1-5): NAGVMQNPRHLVRRRGQEARLRCSPMKGHSHVYWYRQLPEEGLKFMVYLQKENIIDESGMPKERFSAEFPKEGPSILRIQQVVRGDSAAYFCASSPAGQYNQPQHFGDGTRLSIL.

A few counts support this clonotype. The V gene is TRBV7-2, the J gene TRBJ2-5, with 11 nucleotides matching TRBD2. This CDR3 spans 17 amino acids. Looked up from germline, CDR1 is SGHTA and CDR2 is FQGNSA. The trim removed 1 base at V and 4 bases at J, leaving 8 bases unmatched. CDR3 sequence (DNA): TGTGCCAGCAGCTTAGTGACTAGCGGGGTTTCAAGAGAGACCCAGTACTTC. As protein: CASSLVTSGVSRETQYF.

In this sample, this clonotype turned up a few times. The genes are TRBV20-1 and TRBJ2-2; D possibly corresponds to TRBD2 (5 bases). Trimming pared 4 bases from V and 6 bases from J, leaving 9 bases between. The CDR3 extends over 12 amino acids. The germline gives CDR1 DFQATT, CDR2 SNEGSKA (reference sequence). CDR3 in amino acids: CSAMRRAGELFF. The CDR3 nucleotides are TGCAGTGCTATGAGGCGGGCCGGGGAGCTGTTTTTT.

The rearrangement joins TRBV6-1 to TRBJ2-1, with TRBD2 matching 11 bases. The CDR3 loop spans 15 amino acids. Trimming cost V 5 bases and J 7 bases; bases outside gene matches: 7. CDR1 is MNHNS and CDR2 is SASEGT in the germline V gene. The CDR3 nucleotides are TGTGCCAGCAGTATCCGACTAGCGGGATTGAATGAGCAGTTCTTC. Its protein is CASSIRLAGLNEQFF.

This clonotype was detected only a few times. The genes are TRBV20-1 and TRBJ2-5; 14 positions agree with TRBD2. The germline gives CDR1 DFQATT, CDR2 SNEGSKA (reference sequence). J was trimmed by 5 bases and V by 6 bases; bases with no gene match: 5. CDR3 length: 14 amino acids. The CDR3 here is CSATGTSGSETQYF. The CDR3 DNA reads TGCAGTGCGACTGGGACTAGCGGGAGTGAGACCCAGTACTTC.

Regarding this clonotype: A read error may be the cause here, since a much bigger clone is one base away. V usage is TRBV21-1 and J usage is TRBJ2-4. TRBV21-1 corresponds to a pseudogene. This CDR3 has 12 residues. CDR3 nucleotides: TGTGCCAGCAGCAAAGCTAGTTACGGGCAGTACTTC. It codes for CASSKASYGQYF.

The chain is built from TRBV6-2 or TRBV6-3 and TRBJ1-2, with no clear D. The CDR3 covers 12 residues. Germline CDR1 MNHEY, CDR2 SVGEGT. V was trimmed by 5 bases and J by 4 bases, leaving 8 bases between them. The CDR3 here is CASSAGLYGYTF. CDR3 DNA sequence: TGTGCCAGCAGTGCCGGGCTCTATGGCTACACCTTC.

This chain uses TRBV29-1 with TRBJ2-2; 8 positions match TRBD1. CDR1 is SQVTM, CDR2 ANQGSEA, per germline. The CDR3 loop spans 15 amino acids. The junction had 7 bases not matched to a gene; V was cut back by 6 bases and J by 1 base. Here the CDR3 reads CSVNAGTGNTGELFF. CDR3 nucleotides: TGCAGCGTAAACGCCGGGACAGGGAACACCGGGGAGCTGTTTTTT.

Turning to this clonotype: Given a much more abundant clone one base away, this may be a read error. The chain recombines TRBV6-2 or TRBV6-3 with TRBJ2-7, with D perhaps matching TRBD2 (6 bases). This CDR3 spans 16 amino acids. Trimming took 6 bases from V and 7 from J, leaving 25 bases between them. Germline CDR1 is MNHEY and CDR2 is SVGEGT. As DNA, the CDR3 is TGTGCCAGCAGATACGACAGACTAGTCCGACACAATGAGCAGTACTTC. It codes for CASRYDRLVRHNEQYF.

This clonotype turned up a few times. This chain joins TRBV28 and TRBJ2-1; 7 bases are a match to TRBD1. This CDR3 has 14 amino acids. The V gene's germline CDR1 is MDHEN and CDR2 SYDVKM. V lost 6 bases to trimming and J lost 5 bases; unmatched junction nucleotides: 7. CDR3 bases: TGTGCCAGCAGATTAGAGGGGACAGACAATGAGCAGTTCTTC. Protein sequence: CASRLEGTDNEQFF.

The chain has TRBV20-1 and TRBJ1-1; no clear D gene. V lost 3 bases and J lost 5, with 16 bases in between. The CDR3 runs to 14 residues. CDR1 is DFQATT, CDR2 SNEGSKA, per germline (reference sequence). CDR3 in DNA: TGCAGTGCTAGCGTTACGCAGCGAGGGACTGAAGCTTTCTTT. Amino acids: CSASVTQRGTEAFF.

In the case of this clonotype: One junction end does not reproduce the germline sequence, and a read error may be involved. This chain uses TRBV29-1 with TRBJ2-1; D is unresolved. The V gene's germline CDR1 is SQVTM and CDR2 ANQGSEA. The length of the CDR3 is 15 residues. CDR3 sequence (DNA): TGCAGCGTTGAAGAAGGCCGACGCCAATACAATGGGCAGTTCTTC. The encoded protein is CSVEEGRRQYNGQFF.

This clonotype has at least ten counts. The chain has TRBV12-3 or TRBV12-4 and TRBJ1-2; unclear D gene. The V end was cut by 10 bases, the J end by 1 base, with 7 bases between. The CDR3 is made up of 11 amino acids. The CDR3 here is CATSDNYGYTF. The DNA of the CDR3 is TGTGCCACATCCGATAACTATGGCTACACCTTC.

CDR3 in amino acids: CASSLFGAEQETQYF. The CDR3 region has the DNA TGTGCCAGCAGCTTATTTGGCGCGGAGCAAGAGACCCAGTACTTC. V and J are TRBV7-8 and TRBJ2-5, with D unclear. The CDR3 extends over 15 amino acids. Germline CDR1 is SGHVS and CDR2 is FQNEAQ. V lost 2 bases to trimming and J lost 2 bases, with 12 bases between them.

This clonotype was seen many times. The CDR3 DNA sequence: TGTGCCAGCAGTTCCCGGGGTGGAGGCTACACCTTC. Residues: CASSSRGGGYTF. This rearrangement joins TRBV27 to TRBJ1-2; no definite D call. Germline V gene sequence: CDR1 MNHEY, CDR2 SMNVEV (reference sequence). V was trimmed by 4 bases and J by 8 bases, leaving 11 bases between them. The CDR3 loop spans 12 amino acids.

There are a few counts of this clonotype. The chain combines TRBV3-1 with TRBJ1-1, with 11 nucleotides matching TRBD1. The CDR3 loop spans 13 amino acids. The V gene end was trimmed by 5 bases and the J gene end by 12 bases; junction bases not matched to a gene: 8. Germline V CDR1 and CDR2: LGHDT, YNNKEL (reference sequence). CDR3 in DNA: TGTGCCAGCAGCACCCGGGGACAGGGGGGAACTTTCTTT. Its protein is CASSTRGQGGTFF. The variable domain in full, with the rest retrieved from reference TRBV3-1 and TRBJ1-1, is DTAVSQTPKYLVTQMGNDKSIKCEQNLGHDTMYWYKQDSKKFLKIMFSYNNKELIINETVPNRFSPKSPDKAHLNLHINSLELGDSAVYFCASSTRGQGGTFFGQGTRLTVV.

The rearrangement joins TRBV18 to TRBJ2-7; 11 nucleotides agree with TRBD2. With 2 bases clipped from V and 7 bases from J, the junction kept 10 bases outside the gene matches. The CDR3 spans 16 residues. Looked up from germline, CDR1 is KGHSH and CDR2 is LQKENI. The CDR3 nucleotides are TGTGCCAGCTCACCATTAGTGACTAGCGGGACCCGGGAGCAGTACTTC. It yields the protein CASSPLVTSGTREQYF.

The table lists this clonotype with a few counts. The CDR3 loop reads CASSVAGQGNYNEQFF. The CDR3 bases are TGTGCCAGCAGCGTAGCAGGACAGGGGAACTACAATGAGCAGTTCTTC. V is TRBV9 and J is TRBJ2-1; 9 nucleotides align to TRBD1. CDR1 is SGDLS, CDR2 YYNGEE, per germline. V gave up 0 bases and J gave up 3 bases; unmatched junction bases: 4. The CDR3 covers 16 residues.

In its sample, this clonotype was seen a few times. The chain couples TRBV14 to TRBJ2-1, with TRBD1 matching over 7 bases. This CDR3 comprises 15 residues. Trimming at V came to 3 bases and at J to 4 bases, leaving 6 bases not matched to a gene. The germline V gene has CDR1 SGHDN and CDR2 FVKESK. CDR3 sequence: CASSHPTGWYNEQFF. The CDR3, as DNA: TGTGCCAGCAGCCACCCGACAGGGTGGTACAATGAGCAGTTCTTC.